Listed here is a single T cell receptor (beta chain). Its antigen remains unidentified. Base qualities were left out, and no much larger clone turns up one base away. V and J are trimmed by 5 bases and 3 bases, and the gene matches miss 4 bases of the junction. Looking up the germline V gene yields CDR1 MDHEN and CDR2 SYDVKM. From the cysteine up to the phenylalanine, the CDR3 has a length of 15 residues. The CDR3 DNA has 45 bases and is translated from base 1. Receptors were amplified or captured by the immunoSEQ multiplex PCR assay. TCRdb obtained this table from immuneACCESS and retained in-frame rearrangements with V and J assigned. These tables miss some clones; where compared with another copy, unresolved V genes account for less than half of the shortfall, and the remainder is unexplained. The sample yields 170,000 or so clones; more than 80% were counted once. The ten most abundant clones make up over 1.1% of the sample.

The source of the sample is a study of control samples from healthy donors and cancer patients (dated by TCRdb to 2018 to 2021). This sequence uses TRBV28 and TRBJ2-2; the junction holds 9 bases that match TRBD2. The TCR originated in a man under 40 in good health. The specimen was blood. The CDR3 amino acid sequence is: CASSALAGYTGELFF. The nucleotide sequence is given as TGTGCCAGCAGTGCCCTAGCGGGGTACACCGGGGAGCTGTTTTTT.